This TCR beta chain derives from a study of blood T cell repertoires in COVID-19. As for the study in general: From T cells, B-cell-depleted T cells, or PBMCs came the material, which was cDNA or gDNA.

CDR3 length: 15 residues. Germline-derived CDR1 and CDR2 are SGDLS and YYNGEE. The V and J ends lost 0 bases and 4 bases respectively, with 13 bases between them. Authors' data handling: Reference gene primers were amplified, and this amplification served to estimate nucleated cell counts. Assay: immunoSEQ multiplex PCR; the TCRdb copy retains only in-frame clones and omits some. From that table come the V and J calls and clone size; the DNA was used to work out D and trimming. The table includes some 150,000 clones, 70% to 85% detected once. What was sequenced was peripheral blood. The chain links TRBV9 to TRBJ2-5, with D perhaps TRBD1 (5 bases). The receptor's source is a human donor in a cohort sampled during active COVID-19. The CDR3 DNA is TGTGCCAGCAGCGTAGGTCAGGGTGTGATAGAGACCCAGTACTTC. It is translated as CASSVGQGVIETQYF.